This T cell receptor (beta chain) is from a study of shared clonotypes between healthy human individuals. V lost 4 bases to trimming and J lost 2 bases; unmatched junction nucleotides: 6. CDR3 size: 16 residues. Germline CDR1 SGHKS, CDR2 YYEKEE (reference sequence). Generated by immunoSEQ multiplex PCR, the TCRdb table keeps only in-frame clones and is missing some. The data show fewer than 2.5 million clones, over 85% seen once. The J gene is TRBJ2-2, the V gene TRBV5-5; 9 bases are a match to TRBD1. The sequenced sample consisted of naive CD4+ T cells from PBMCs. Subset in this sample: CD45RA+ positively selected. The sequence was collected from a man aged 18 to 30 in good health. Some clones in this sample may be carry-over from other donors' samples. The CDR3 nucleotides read TGTGCCAGCAGCCGACCGGGACAGGGAAACACCGGGGAGCTGTTTTTT. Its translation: CASSRPGQGNTGELFF.